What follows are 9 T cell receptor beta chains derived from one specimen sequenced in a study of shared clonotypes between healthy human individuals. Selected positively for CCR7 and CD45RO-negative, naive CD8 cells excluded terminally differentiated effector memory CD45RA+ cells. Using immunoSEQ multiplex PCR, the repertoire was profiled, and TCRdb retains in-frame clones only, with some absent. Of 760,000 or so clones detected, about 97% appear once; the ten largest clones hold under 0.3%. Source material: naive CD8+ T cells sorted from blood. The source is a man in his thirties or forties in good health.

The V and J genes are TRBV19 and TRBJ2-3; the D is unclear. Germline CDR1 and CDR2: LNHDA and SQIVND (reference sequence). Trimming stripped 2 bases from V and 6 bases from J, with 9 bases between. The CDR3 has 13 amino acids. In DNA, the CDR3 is TGTGCCAGTAGTATATTTCAGGAGGATACGCAGTATTTT. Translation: CASSIFQEDTQYF.

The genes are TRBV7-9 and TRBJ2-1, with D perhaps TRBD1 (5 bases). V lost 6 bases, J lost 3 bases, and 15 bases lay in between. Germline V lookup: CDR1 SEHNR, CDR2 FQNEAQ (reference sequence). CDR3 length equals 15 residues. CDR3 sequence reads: CASRVQGHFYNEQFF. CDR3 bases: TGTGCCAGCAGGGTCCAGGGCCACTTCTACAATGAGCAGTTCTTC.

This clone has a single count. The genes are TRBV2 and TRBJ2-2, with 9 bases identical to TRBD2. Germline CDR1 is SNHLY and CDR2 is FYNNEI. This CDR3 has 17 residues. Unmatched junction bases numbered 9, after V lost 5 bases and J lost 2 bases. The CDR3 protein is CASSPSLAGLNTGELFF. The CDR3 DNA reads TGTGCCAGCAGTCCGTCGCTAGCGGGACTAAACACCGGGGAGCTGTTTTTT.

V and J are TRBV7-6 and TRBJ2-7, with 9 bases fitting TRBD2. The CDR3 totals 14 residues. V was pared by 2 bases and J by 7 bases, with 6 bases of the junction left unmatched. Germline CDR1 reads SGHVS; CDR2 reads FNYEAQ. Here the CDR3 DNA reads TGTGCCAGCAGCTTAATTGCGGGAGGGCATGAGCAGTACTTC. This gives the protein CASSLIAGGHEQYF.

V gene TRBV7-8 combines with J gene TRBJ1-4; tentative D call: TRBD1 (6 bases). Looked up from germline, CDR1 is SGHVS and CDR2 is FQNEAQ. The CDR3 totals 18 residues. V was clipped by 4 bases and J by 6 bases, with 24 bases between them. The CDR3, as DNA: TGTGCCAGCAGCTCCCCAGCGGCTCAGGGGACTCCAGATGAAAAACTGTTTTTT. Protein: CASSSPAAQGTPDEKLFF.

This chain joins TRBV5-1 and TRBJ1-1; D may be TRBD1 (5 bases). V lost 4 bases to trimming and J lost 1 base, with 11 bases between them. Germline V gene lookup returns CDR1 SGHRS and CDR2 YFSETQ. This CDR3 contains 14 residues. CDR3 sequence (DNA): TGCGCCAGCAGCCCGGGACCCCAGAACACTGAAGCTTTCTTT. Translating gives CASSPGPQNTEAFF.

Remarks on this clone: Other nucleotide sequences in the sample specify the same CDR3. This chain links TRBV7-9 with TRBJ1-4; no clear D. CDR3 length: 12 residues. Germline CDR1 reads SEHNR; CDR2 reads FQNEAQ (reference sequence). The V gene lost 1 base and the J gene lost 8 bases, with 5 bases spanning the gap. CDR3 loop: CASSLEDEKLFF. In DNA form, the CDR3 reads TGTGCCAGCAGCTTAGAGGACGAAAAACTGTTTTTT.

CDR3 nucleotides: TGTGCCACCAGCAGAGATTCCCTCCGGGACCGCCCTTACGAGCAGTACTTC. Translated, it gives CATSRDSLRDRPYEQYF. This chain uses TRBV15 with TRBJ2-7; tentatively, D is TRBD1 or TRBD2 (5 bases each). Germline V gene lookup returns CDR1 LNHNV and CDR2 YYDKDF (reference sequence). CDR3 length: 17 residues. V lost 0 bases and J lost 4, with 19 bases in between.

The CDR3 DNA reads TGTGCCAGCACTATACAGGGCCCGTCGTACAATGAGCAGTTCTTC. This gives the protein CASTIQGPSYNEQFF. V is TRBV6-5 and J is TRBJ2-1, with a possible D match to TRBD1 (6 bases). This CDR3 is 15 amino acids long. Deletions cut 7 bases from V and 4 bases from J, with 17 bases between. Germline V gives CDR1 MNHEY, CDR2 SVGAGI.